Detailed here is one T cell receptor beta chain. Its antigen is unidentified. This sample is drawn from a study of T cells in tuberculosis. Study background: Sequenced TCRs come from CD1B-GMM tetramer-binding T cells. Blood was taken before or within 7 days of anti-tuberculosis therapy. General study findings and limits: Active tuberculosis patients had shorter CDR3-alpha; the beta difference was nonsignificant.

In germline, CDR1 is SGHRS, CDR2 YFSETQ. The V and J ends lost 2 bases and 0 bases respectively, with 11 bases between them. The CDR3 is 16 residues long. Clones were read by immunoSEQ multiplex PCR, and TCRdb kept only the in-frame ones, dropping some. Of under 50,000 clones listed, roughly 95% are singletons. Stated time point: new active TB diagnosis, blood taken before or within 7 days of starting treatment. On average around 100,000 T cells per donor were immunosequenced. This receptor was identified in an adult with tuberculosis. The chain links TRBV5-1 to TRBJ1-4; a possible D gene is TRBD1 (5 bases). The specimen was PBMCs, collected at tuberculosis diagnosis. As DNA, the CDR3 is TGCGCCAGCAGCTTAGTTTCAGGGACAACTAATGAAAAACTGTTTTTT. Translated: CASSLVSGTTNEKLFF.